Presented here are 26 T cell receptor beta chains from one specimen sequenced in a study of CD8+ T cells in alopecia areata. After isolation, RNA underwent reverse transcription to generate cDNA as the sequencing template. Measured with immunoSEQ multiplex PCR; TCRdb has only the in-frame clones, and not every one. This table holds roughly 170,000 clones, about 60% found once. Indicated treatment: oral pan-JAK inhibitor, 5-10 mg twice daily. The sample here was CD8+ T cells sorted from blood, taken at week 24, from a patient treated with tofacitinib. The source is a human donor with alopecia areata.

This chain's CDR3 is CASSLRQGGTGANVLTF. The CDR3 nucleotides are TGTGCCAGCAGCTTACGCCAGGGGGGAACTGGGGCCAACGTCCTGACTTTC. The chain recombines TRBV7-9 with TRBJ2-6; tentative D call: TRBD1 (7 bases). Germline V CDR1 and CDR2: SEHNR, FQNEAQ (reference sequence). Trimming took off 2 bases at V and 2 bases at J, with 13 bases between the two ends. This CDR3 comprises 17 residues.

This sequence joins TRBV30 and TRBJ2-1; D not resolved. The ends were cut back, 0 bases at V and 5 bases at J, with 11 bases in the middle. This CDR3 spans 14 amino acids. Germline CDR1 reads GTSNPN; CDR2 reads SVGIG (reference sequence). The DNA of the CDR3 is TGTGCCTGGAGTGTAGGCGGTTCGGACAATGAGCAGTTCTTC. Protein: CAWSVGGSDNEQFF.

This clone was detected only once. The chain carries TRBV2 and TRBJ2-3; TRBD2 aligns across 9 bases. In germline, CDR1 is SNHLY, CDR2 FYNNEI. The V segment lost 6 bases and the J segment 0 bases; nucleotides outside the gene matches: 13. CDR3 length: 18 residues. The CDR3 loop is CASRWEVAGVASTDTQYF. CDR3 coding DNA: TGTGCCAGCAGGTGGGAAGTAGCGGGGGTCGCTAGCACAGATACGCAGTATTTT.

Written as DNA, the CDR3 is TGTGCCAGCAGCTCTCCGGGACAGGGGGCTAAAGTGGCTTTCTTT. Its protein is CASSSPGQGAKVAFF. V is TRBV7-9 and J is TRBJ1-1, with 12 nucleotides matching TRBD1. The CDR3 extends over 15 amino acids. CDR1 and CDR2 (germline): SEHNR, FQNEAQ (reference sequence). V shed 4 bases and J 11 bases; nucleotides not matched to a gene: 11.

The V and J genes are TRBV2 and TRBJ2-1, with 10 bases fitting TRBD1. CDR3 length equals 15 residues. Germline lookup yields CDR1 SNHLY and CDR2 FYNNEI. The trim removed 7 bases at V and 9 bases at J, leaving 12 bases unmatched. The DNA for the CDR3 is TGTGCCAGCATGGACCGGGACAGGGGTGTTGGTGAGCAGTTCTTC. This translates into CASMDRDRGVGEQFF.

The V gene is TRBV5-6, the J gene TRBJ2-7, with TRBD1 as a possible D gene (5 bases). The CDR3 spans 14 residues. The V end lost 0 bases, the J end lost 0 bases, and 7 bases lay between the germline ends. From germline, CDR1 is SGHDT and CDR2 YYEEEE. The CDR3 coding sequence is TGTGCCAGCAGCTTGGGACAGAGCTCCTACGAGCAGTACTTC. This codes for CASSLGQSSYEQYF.

This clone was picked up one time. The J gene is TRBJ1-5, the V gene TRBV4-1, with unresolved D. The CDR3 is 14 residues long. V lost 4 bases to trimming and J lost 7 bases, with 14 bases between them. The germline V gene has CDR1 MGHRA and CDR2 YSYEKL. The CDR3 sequence: CASSPSGLGQPQHF. DNA for the CDR3: TGCGCCAGCAGCCCCAGTGGACTCGGGCAGCCCCAGCATTTT.

This chain connects TRBV5-1 to TRBJ2-6; 9 nucleotides match TRBD1. The V segment lost 6 bases and the J segment 2 bases; nucleotides outside the gene matches: 9. The CDR3 is 17 amino acids. The germline gives CDR1 SGHRS, CDR2 YFSETQ. The CDR3 protein is CASTRGTGMPGANVLTF. In DNA form, the CDR3 reads TGCGCCAGCACTCGGGGGACAGGGATGCCTGGGGCCAACGTCCTGACTTTC.

The chain employs TRBV29-1 and TRBJ2-7; D may match TRBD1 or TRBD2 (5 bases each). The length of the CDR3 is 14 residues. V lost 1 base and J 3 bases, leaving 13 bases between the germline ends. CDR1 SQVTM and CDR2 ANQGSEA come from the germline V gene. The CDR3 spells CSVEGPGRGYEQYF. The CDR3 DNA follows: TGCAGCGTTGAAGGACCGGGACGAGGCTACGAGCAGTACTTC.

V and J are TRBV29-1 and TRBJ1-1, with 12 bases lining up with TRBD1. The CDR3 extends over 12 amino acids. Germline V gene lookup returns CDR1 SQVTM and CDR2 ANQGSEA. Germline trimming cut 6 bases from V and 11 bases from J; bases unmatched to any gene: 7. The CDR3 reads CSVGQGAAGAFF. Here the CDR3 DNA reads TGCAGCGTGGGACAGGGGGCGGCCGGCGCTTTCTTT.

The rearrangement uses TRBV27 and TRBJ2-3; D gene uncertain. Per the germline V gene, CDR1 is MNHEY and CDR2 is SMNVEV (reference sequence). Trimming left V 0 bases short and J 2 bases short, with 9 bases between. The CDR3 has 15 residues. CDR3: CASSLSMVLTDTQYF. CDR3 nucleotide sequence: TGTGCCAGCAGTTTATCGATGGTACTCACAGATACGCAGTATTTT.

The chain carries TRBV19 and TRBJ1-5, with 7 bases that match TRBD1. V was pared by 6 bases and J by 0 bases, with 17 bases of the junction left unmatched. The germline gives CDR1 LNHDA, CDR2 SQIVND (reference sequence). CDR3 size: 19 residues. CDR3 DNA sequence: TGTGCCAGTAGCGGCTCGGTGGGGACAGAAGTCTATAGCAATCAGCCCCAGCATTTT. This sequence encodes CASSGSVGTEVYSNQPQHF.

The V gene is TRBV5-1, the J gene TRBJ2-5; D is unresolved. The germline gives CDR1 SGHRS, CDR2 YFSETQ. The CDR3 loop spans 16 amino acids. V dropped 0 bases and J dropped 2 bases, with 14 bases sitting between them. The CDR3 protein is CASSLDLLRGQETQYF. The CDR3 DNA reads TGCGCCAGCAGCTTGGATTTGCTCCGTGGTCAAGAGACCCAGTACTTC.

This clone was picked up a small number of times. V gene TRBV20-1 combines with J gene TRBJ1-1; D unresolved. CDR1 and CDR2 from the germline V gene are DFQATT and SNEGSKA (reference sequence). The V end was cut by 5 bases, the J end by 7 bases, with 8 bases between. This CDR3 spans 10 amino acids. DNA for the CDR3: TGCAGTGCTCGATTGGGTGAAGCTTTCTTT. It codes for CSARLGEAFF.

In DNA, the CDR3 is TGTGCCAGCAGTGGCAAGGCCCTCTCCTGGGCTGGAAACACCATATATTTT. Protein sequence: CASSGKALSWAGNTIYF. This rearrangement joins TRBV25-1 to TRBJ1-3; D unclear. The CDR3 covers 17 residues. Trimming took 4 bases from V and 2 from J, leaving 18 bases between them. Germline V CDR1 and CDR2: MGHDK, SYGVNS.

This clone has a handful of counts. For the CDR3, the DNA is TGTGCCACCAGCAGAGCCACTGAGCAGTTCTTC. Its translation is CATSRATEQFF. The genes are TRBV15 and TRBJ2-1; no definite D call. This CDR3 has 11 residues. Germline assignment: CDR1 LNHNV and CDR2 YYDKDF (reference sequence). V was shortened by 1 base and J by 9 bases, with 4 bases between the two germline ends.

The chain carries TRBV27 and TRBJ1-2, with D hard to call. Trimming took off 0 bases at V and 1 base at J, with 9 bases between the two ends. The CDR3 contains 15 residues. CDR1 MNHEY and CDR2 SMNVEV come from the germline V gene (reference sequence). In DNA form, the CDR3 reads TGTGCCAGCAGTTTATCCGTAGACTATAACTATGGCTACACCTTC. This gives the protein CASSLSVDYNYGYTF.

The chain has TRBV7-6 and TRBJ2-7; D not certain. Trimming removed 4 bases from V and 0 bases from J, with 10 bases in between. CDR1 and CDR2 (germline): SGHVS, FNYEAQ. The CDR3 length is 14 residues. The CDR3 here is CASSSLKNSYEQYF. The CDR3, as DNA: TGTGCCAGCAGCTCCCTGAAGAACTCCTACGAGCAGTACTTC.

There are a few counts of this clone. The chain couples TRBV25-1 to TRBJ1-2; D might be TRBD1 (5 bases). The V end was cut by 8 bases, the J end by 2 bases, with 12 bases between. CDR3 size: 13 residues. CDR1 is MGHDK and CDR2 is SYGVNS in the germline V gene. The CDR3: CASAGTANYGYTF. The CDR3 coding sequence is TGTGCCAGCGCCGGGACCGCAAACTATGGCTACACCTTC.

The genes are TRBV23-1 and TRBJ2-3; possible D gene TRBD2, 5 bases. TRBV23-1 is an open reading frame, and its role is uncertain. The CDR3 sequence is 12 residues long. Deletions cut 7 bases from V and 5 bases from J, with 10 bases between. The CDR3 DNA is TGCGCCAGCATGGATGGGAGAGATACGCAGTATTTT. This codes for CASMDGRDTQYF.

This clone has just one count. V and J are TRBV9 and TRBJ2-1; D uncertain. With 3 bases removed from V and 4 bases from J, the gap between germline ends came to 5 bases. The CDR3 length is 12 residues. Germline-derived CDR1 and CDR2 are SGDLS and YYNGEE. The CDR3 spells CASSGPYNEQFF. The CDR3 nucleotides read TGTGCCAGCAGCGGACCTTACAATGAGCAGTTCTTC. The full variable domain, its missing parts supplied by reference TRBV9 and TRBJ2-1, is DSGVTQTPKHLITATGQRVTLRCSPRSGDLSVYWYQQSLDQGLQFLIQYYNGEERAKGNILERFSAQQFPDLHSELNLSSLELGDSALYFCASSGPYNEQFFGPGTRLTVL.

J is TRBJ2-1 and V is TRBV30; D might be TRBD2 (6 bases). Germline V gene lookup returns CDR1 GTSNPN and CDR2 SVGIG (reference sequence). V was clipped by 3 bases and J by 10 bases, with 13 bases between them. The CDR3 sequence is 12 residues long. CDR3 sequence: CAWSPPSVEQFF. CDR3 nucleotides: TGTGCCTGGAGCCCCCCTAGCGTCGAGCAGTTCTTC.

The chain joins TRBV4-1 to TRBJ1-6, with D unclear. The V and J ends lost 0 bases and 9 bases respectively, with 6 bases between them. Germline V gene lookup returns CDR1 MGHRA and CDR2 YSYEKL. CDR3 length: 13 amino acids. CDR3 loop: CASSQDQSSPLHF. In DNA, the CDR3 is TGCGCCAGCAGCCAAGATCAGAGTTCACCCCTCCACTTT.

This clone showed up many times. The CDR3 here is CASSLKGTGWPDTQYF. CDR3 coding DNA: TGCGCCAGCAGCTTGAAGGGGACAGGGTGGCCAGATACGCAGTATTTT. The rearrangement links TRBV5-1 to TRBJ2-3; 9 nucleotides agree with TRBD1. CDR1 is SGHRS, CDR2 YFSETQ, per germline. The CDR3 extends over 16 amino acids. With 1 base clipped from V and 4 bases from J, the junction kept 7 bases outside the gene matches. Full variable domain (rest looked up from reference TRBV5-1 and TRBJ2-3): KAGVTQTPRYLIKTRGQQVTLSCSPISGHRSVSWYQQTPGQGLQFLFEYFSETQRNKGNFPGRFSGRQFSNSRSEMNVSTLELGDSALYLCASSLKGTGWPDTQYFGPGTRLTVL.

This clone was counted between two and nine times. The rearrangement links TRBV9 to TRBJ2-7; either TRBD1 or TRBD2 may fit D (5 bases each). The CDR3 totals 14 residues. CDR1 is SGDLS, CDR2 YYNGEE, per germline. V was clipped by 1 base and J by 1 base, with 9 bases between them. The CDR3 sequence: CASSVLGESYEQYF. In DNA, the CDR3 is TGTGCCAGCAGCGTATTGGGGGAATCCTACGAGCAGTACTTC. The variable domain in full, with the rest retrieved from reference TRBV9 and TRBJ2-7, is DSGVTQTPKHLITATGQRVTLRCSPRSGDLSVYWYQQSLDQGLQFLIQYYNGEERAKGNILERFSAQQFPDLHSELNLSSLELGDSALYFCASSVLGESYEQYFGPGTRLTVT.

This clone was detected only a few times. The rearrangement uses TRBV4-2 and TRBJ2-7; 8 nucleotides agree with TRBD1. The CDR3 loop spans 14 amino acids. The ends lost 6 bases at V and 5 bases at J; junction bases unmatched: 9. CDR1 is LGHNA, CDR2 YNFKEQ, per germline. The CDR3 region is CASSQRTGINEQYF. The CDR3 bases are TGTGCCAGCAGTCAAAGGACAGGGATCAACGAGCAGTACTTC.